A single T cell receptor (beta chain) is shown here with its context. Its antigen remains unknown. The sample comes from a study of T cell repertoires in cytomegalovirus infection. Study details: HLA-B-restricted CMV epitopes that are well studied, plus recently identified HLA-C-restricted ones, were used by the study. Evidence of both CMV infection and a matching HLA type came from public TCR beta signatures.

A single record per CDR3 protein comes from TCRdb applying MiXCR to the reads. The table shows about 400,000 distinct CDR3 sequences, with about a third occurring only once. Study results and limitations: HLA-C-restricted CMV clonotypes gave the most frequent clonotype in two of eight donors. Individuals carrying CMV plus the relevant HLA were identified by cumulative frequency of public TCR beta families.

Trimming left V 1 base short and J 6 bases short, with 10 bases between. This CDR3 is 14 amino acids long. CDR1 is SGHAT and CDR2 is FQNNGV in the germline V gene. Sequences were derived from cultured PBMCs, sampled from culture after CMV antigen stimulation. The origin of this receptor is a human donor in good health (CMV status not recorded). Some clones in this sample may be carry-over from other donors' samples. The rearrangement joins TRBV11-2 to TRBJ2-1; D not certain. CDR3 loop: CASSLVSVSNEQFF. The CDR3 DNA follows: TGTGCCAGCAGCTTAGTATCTGTCAGCAATGAGCAGTTCTTC.